This T cell receptor beta chain is from a study of blood T cell repertoires in COVID-19. V lost 1 base to trimming and J lost 5 bases, with 17 bases between them. Germline V gene data show CDR1 as SGHTA and CDR2 as FQGNSA. CDR3 length equals 17 residues. Repertoires were generated with immunoSEQ multiplex PCR, while TCRdb's copy carries only in-frame clones and drops some. The table includes some 300,000 clones, nearly 90% detected once. The sample comprised peripheral blood. The chain is built from TRBV7-2 and TRBJ2-2; a weak D match, TRBD2 (5 bases). This receptor was obtained from a middle-aged woman with COVID-19, enrolled during active disease. As DNA, the CDR3 is TGTGCCAGCAGCTTAGTGGTAGCGCCTTTACTTACCGGGGAGCTGTTTTTT. Protein product: CASSLVVAPLLTGELFF.